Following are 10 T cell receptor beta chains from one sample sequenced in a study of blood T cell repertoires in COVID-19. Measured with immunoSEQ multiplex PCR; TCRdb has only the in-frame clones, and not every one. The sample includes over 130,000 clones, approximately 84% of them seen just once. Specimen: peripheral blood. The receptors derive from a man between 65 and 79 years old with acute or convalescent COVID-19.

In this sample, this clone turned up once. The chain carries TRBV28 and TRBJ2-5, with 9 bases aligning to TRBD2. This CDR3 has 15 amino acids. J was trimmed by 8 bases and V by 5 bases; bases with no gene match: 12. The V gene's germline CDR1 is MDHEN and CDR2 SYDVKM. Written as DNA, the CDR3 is TGTGCCAGCAGTCCCCGGGCGGGGGGGACGGGCACCCAGTACTTC. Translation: CASSPRAGGTGTQYF.

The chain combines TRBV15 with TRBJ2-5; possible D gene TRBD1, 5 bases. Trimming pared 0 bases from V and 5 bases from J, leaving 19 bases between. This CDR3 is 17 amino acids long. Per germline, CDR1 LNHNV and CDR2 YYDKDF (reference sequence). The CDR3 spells CATSRDLAGPTFETQYF. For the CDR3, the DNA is TGTGCCACCAGCAGAGATCTGGCAGGGCCTACGTTCGAGACCCAGTACTTC.

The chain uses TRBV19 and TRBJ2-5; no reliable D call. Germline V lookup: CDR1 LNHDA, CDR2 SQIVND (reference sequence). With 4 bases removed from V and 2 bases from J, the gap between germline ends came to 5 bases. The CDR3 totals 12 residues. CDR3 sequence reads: CASSSGQETQYF. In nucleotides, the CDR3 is TGTGCCAGTAGTAGCGGTCAAGAGACCCAGTACTTC.

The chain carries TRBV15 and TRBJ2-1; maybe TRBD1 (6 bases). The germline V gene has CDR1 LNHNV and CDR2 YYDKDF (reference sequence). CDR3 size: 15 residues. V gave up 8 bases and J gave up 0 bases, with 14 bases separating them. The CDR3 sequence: CATLRDTNSYNEQFF. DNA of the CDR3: TGTGCCACCCTCCGGGACACCAACTCCTACAATGAGCAGTTCTTC.

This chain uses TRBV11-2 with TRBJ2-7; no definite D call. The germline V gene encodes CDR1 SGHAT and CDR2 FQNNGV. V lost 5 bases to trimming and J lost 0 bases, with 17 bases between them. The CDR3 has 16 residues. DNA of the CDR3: TGTGCCAGCAGCCAAAACTGGTTGGCGGACTCCTACGAGCAGTACTTC. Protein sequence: CASSQNWLADSYEQYF.

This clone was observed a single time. The CDR3 DNA sequence: TGTGCCAGCAGCTTGGGGGGGACAACTAAGCCCCAGCATTTT. This sequence encodes CASSLGGTTKPQHF. This chain joins TRBV5-6 and TRBJ1-5, with D maybe TRBD1 (6 bases). Trimming stripped 0 bases from V and 8 bases from J, with 12 bases between. Germline CDR1 and CDR2: SGHDT and YYEEEE. CDR3 length equals 14 residues.

The CDR3 is CASSIEGLAGAYEQYF. The DNA of the CDR3 is TGTGCCAGTAGTATAGAGGGACTAGCGGGGGCCTACGAGCAGTACTTC. This sequence joins TRBV19 and TRBJ2-7, with 14 bases aligning to TRBD2. J gave up 2 bases and V 0 bases, and 0 bases lay outside the gene matches. The CDR3 covers 16 residues. Germline V gene sequence: CDR1 LNHDA, CDR2 SQIVND (reference sequence).

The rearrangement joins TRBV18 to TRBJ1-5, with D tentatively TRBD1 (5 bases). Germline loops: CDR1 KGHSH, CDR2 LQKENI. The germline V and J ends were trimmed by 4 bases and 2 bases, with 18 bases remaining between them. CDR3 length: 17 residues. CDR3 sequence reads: CASSLRSPGPGNQPQHF. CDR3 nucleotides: TGTGCCAGCTCACTTAGAAGCCCAGGGCCCGGCAATCAGCCCCAGCATTTT.

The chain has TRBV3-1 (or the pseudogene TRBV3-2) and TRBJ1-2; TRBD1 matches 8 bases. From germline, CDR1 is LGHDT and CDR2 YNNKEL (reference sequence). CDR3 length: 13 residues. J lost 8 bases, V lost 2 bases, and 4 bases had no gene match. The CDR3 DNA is TGTGCCAGCAGCCAACAGGGGGCGAGGGGCTACACCTTC. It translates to CASSQQGARGYTF.

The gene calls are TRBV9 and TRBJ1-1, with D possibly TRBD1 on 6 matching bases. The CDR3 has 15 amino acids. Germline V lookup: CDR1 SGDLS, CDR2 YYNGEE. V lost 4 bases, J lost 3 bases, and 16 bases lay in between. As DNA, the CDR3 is TGTGCCAGCAGCATCCAGGGGAGCGGGGACACTGAAGCTTTCTTT. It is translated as CASSIQGSGDTEAFF.